Listed here is a single T cell receptor beta chain. The sample originates from a study of monozygotic twins with inflammatory bowel disease. One entry per CDR3 protein, without DNA, is what TCRdb gives after re-calling the 5' RACE reads. This table lists 90,000 to 110,000 distinct CDR3 sequences. This CDR3 comprises 17 residues. The V gene's germline CDR1 is SGHRS and CDR2 YFSETQ. The receptor's source is a human donor with ulcerative colitis or Crohn's disease, or a healthy co-twin of an affected twin (not recorded which). The sequenced sample consisted of blood. The genes are TRBV5-1 and TRBJ2-7; the TCRdb call, TRBD1, lacks DNA for checking. Here the CDR3 reads CASSLAPQLSHSYEQYF.